One sample yielded the 29 T cell receptor beta chains listed below, sequenced in a study of identical twins. TCRdb redid the calling of the 5' RACE reads with MiXCR, one entry per CDR3 protein. The sample shows 200,000 to 300,000 distinct CDR3 sequences, roughly a tenth of them seen only once. The sequenced material came from memory T cells sorted from blood. These receptors all stem from a man aged 50 to 60 in good health.

The chain is built from TRBV6-5 and TRBJ2-5; D possibly corresponds to TRBD1 (6 bases). V was pared by 0 bases and J by 4 bases, with 18 bases between. This CDR3 region has 17 residues. CDR1 and CDR2 from the germline V gene are MNHEY and SVGAGI. The CDR3 loop is CASSYSGGRGKAETQYF. The DNA for the CDR3 is TGTGCCAGCAGTTACTCAGGGGGTAGGGGGAAAGCAGAGACCCAGTACTTC.

This CDR3 reads CASHDSSYNEQFF. CDR3 DNA: TGTGCCAGCCACGACAGTTCCTACAATGAGCAGTTCTTC. The chain carries TRBV7-9 and TRBJ2-1, with a possible D match to TRBD1 (5 bases). Germline V gene sequence: CDR1 SEHNR, CDR2 FQNEAQ (reference sequence). CDR3 length: 13 residues. With 8 bases removed from V and 1 base from J, the gap between germline ends came to 9 bases.

This clonotype was counted ten times or more. The chain combines TRBV7-2 with TRBJ2-1; D unresolved. V lost 6 bases and J lost 6, with 12 bases in between. This CDR3 contains 13 residues. Germline-derived CDR1 and CDR2 are SGHTA and FQGNSA. DNA of the CDR3: TGTGCCAGCAGTAGCCCAGGCCTCAATGAGCAGTTCTTC. This translates into CASSSPGLNEQFF.

In its sample, this clonotype was seen many times. The J gene is TRBJ1-2, the V gene TRBV3-1; maybe TRBD1 (5 bases). The CDR3 covers 12 residues. Germline V gives CDR1 LGHDT, CDR2 YNNKEL (reference sequence). Trimming took 6 bases from V and 4 from J, leaving 9 bases between them. CDR3: CASSTDSYGYTF. CDR3 in DNA: TGTGCCAGCAGTACAGACAGCTATGGCTACACCTTC.

The table lists this clonotype with many counts. The chain joins TRBV28 to TRBJ2-1; 13 nucleotides agree with TRBD2. Germline CDR1 and CDR2: MDHEN and SYDVKM. J gave up 2 bases and V 6 bases, and 1 base lay outside the gene matches. The CDR3 covers 15 residues. CDR3 DNA sequence: TGTGCCAGCAGCACTAGCGGGAGGGCCTACAATGAGCAGTTCTTC. It is translated as CASSTSGRAYNEQFF.

This clonotype was detected ten times or more. V is TRBV5-1 and J is TRBJ2-2; D gene unclear. This CDR3 spans 16 amino acids. Trimming removed 0 bases at V and 4 bases at J, with 13 bases between. Per the germline V gene, CDR1 is SGHRS and CDR2 is YFSETQ. The CDR3 region is CASSLDGVGATGELFF. DNA for the CDR3: TGCGCCAGCAGCTTGGATGGAGTTGGTGCCACCGGGGAGCTGTTTTTT.

The chain links TRBV4-1 to TRBJ1-4; 8 bases line up with TRBD1. The trim removed 8 bases at V and 4 bases at J, leaving 9 bases unmatched. Germline V gene lookup returns CDR1 MGHRA and CDR2 YSYEKL. The length of the CDR3 is 15 residues. The CDR3 here is CASLDRAGFNEKLFF. The DNA of the CDR3 is TGCGCCAGCCTGGACAGGGCGGGCTTTAATGAAAAACTGTTTTTT.

This clonotype occurred once. V gene TRBV6-1 combines with J gene TRBJ2-7; D is uncertain. V was clipped by 6 bases and J by 3 bases, with 12 bases between them. CDR3 size: 13 residues. Germline V gene sequence: CDR1 MNHNS, CDR2 SASEGT. The DNA of the CDR3 is TGTGCCAGCAGCAGACGAGAAGGCTACGAGCAGTACTTC. Translation gives CASSRREGYEQYF.

In regard to this clonotype: This could be a read error, since a much larger clone is one nucleotide away. The V and J genes are TRBV20-1 and TRBJ1-1; D is ambiguous. In germline, CDR1 is DFQATT, CDR2 SNEGSKA (reference sequence). V was trimmed by 3 bases and J by 8 bases, leaving 7 bases between them. The CDR3 totals 10 residues. CDR3 bases: TGCAGTGCTAGGAGGGAAGAAGCTTTCTTT. This encodes CSARREEAFF.

The rearrangement links TRBV15 to TRBJ1-4; D is possibly TRBD1 (5 bases). Trimming removed 4 bases at V and 5 bases at J, with 20 bases between. From germline, CDR1 is LNHNV and CDR2 YYDKDF (reference sequence). The CDR3 runs 17 residues. CDR3 nucleotides: TGTGCCACCAGCACCCCCCAGGTCGGGGGAAGGAATGAAAAACTGTTTTTT. Its translation is CATSTPQVGGRNEKLFF.

The table lists this clonotype with many counts. CDR3 DNA sequence: TGTGCCAGCAGCTTAGTCGGGACAGGGGGTAATGAGCAGTTCTTC. The encoded protein is CASSLVGTGGNEQFF. The chain carries TRBV7-2 and TRBJ2-1; 11 bases line up with TRBD1. The CDR3 contains 15 residues. With V trimmed by 1 base and J by 7 bases, 3 bases remained unmatched. Germline CDR1 SGHTA, CDR2 FQGNSA.

This clonotype has a count of ten or more. The genes are TRBV5-1 and TRBJ2-5; 7 positions match TRBD1. With V trimmed by 4 bases and J by 1 base, 4 bases remained unmatched. The CDR3 is 14 amino acids. Germline CDR1 SGHRS, CDR2 YFSETQ. In DNA, the CDR3 is TGCGCCAGCAGCAGGACAGGTTCCCAAGAGACCCAGTACTTC. It specifies CASSRTGSQETQYF.

This clonotype was detected only a few times. The V and J genes are TRBV3-1 and TRBJ2-3, with D unresolved. The CDR3 is 17 residues long. The ends were cut back, 1 base at V and 2 bases at J, with 16 bases in the middle. Germline V gene sequence: CDR1 LGHDT, CDR2 YNNKEL (reference sequence). The CDR3 region is CASSQASGSLITDTQYF. DNA of the CDR3: TGTGCCAGCAGCCAAGCCTCGGGCTCGCTCATCACAGATACGCAGTATTTT.

This clonotype was counted many times. This chain connects TRBV12-3 or TRBV12-4 to TRBJ1-2; 7 nucleotides line up with TRBD1. This CDR3 is 18 amino acids long. Germline trimming cut 5 bases from V and 2 bases from J; bases unmatched to any gene: 17. The CDR3 DNA follows: TGTGCCAGCAGTCTTTACTCCCTTAGGGACAGCGCCAACTATGGCTACACCTTC. Translated, it gives CASSLYSLRDSANYGYTF.

In this sample, this clonotype turned up many times. This sequence joins TRBV4-3 and TRBJ1-1, with a weak D call TRBD1 (5 bases). V was pared by 7 bases and J by 4 bases, with 22 bases between. The germline V gene encodes CDR1 LGHNA and CDR2 YSLEER. The CDR3 is made up of 16 amino acids. CDR3 region: CASTTQLGAVGTEAFF. In DNA form, the CDR3 reads TGCGCCAGCACCACGCAACTCGGGGCAGTGGGCACTGAAGCTTTCTTT.

The rearrangement joins TRBV5-5 to TRBJ2-6; 7 bases align to TRBD1. The CDR3 is 16 amino acids. J gave up 0 bases and V 3 bases, and 3 bases lay outside the gene matches. Germline V gene data show CDR1 as SGHKS and CDR2 as YYEKEE (reference sequence). The chain's CDR3 is CASSSTGSSGANVLTF. The CDR3 DNA sequence: TGTGCCAGCAGCTCGACAGGGAGCTCTGGGGCCAACGTCCTGACTTTC. The full variable domain, with the rest looked up from reference TRBV5-5 and TRBJ2-6, is DAGVTQSPTHLIKTRGQQVTLRCSPISGHKSVSWYQQVLGQGPQFIFQYYEKEERGRGNFPDRFSARQFPNYSSELNVNALLLGDSALYLCASSSTGSSGANVLTFGAGSRLTVL.

In its sample, this clonotype was seen once. The V call is TRBV5-1, the J call TRBJ2-5; no clear D. CDR1 is SGHRS and CDR2 is YFSETQ in the germline V gene. The CDR3 length is 15 residues. Trimming took 4 bases from V and 5 from J, leaving 18 bases between them. The CDR3 nucleotides read TGCGCCAGCAGCCGACCGGGTTGGGCGAGGGAGACCCAGTACTTC. Translated: CASSRPGWARETQYF.

This clonotype occurred many times. The V call is TRBV5-1, the J call TRBJ1-6; D gene unclear. The CDR3 sequence is 16 residues long. The V end lost 1 base, the J end lost 0 bases, and 8 bases lay between the germline ends. CDR1 and CDR2 (germline): SGHRS, YFSETQ. The CDR3 protein is CASSLRGSSYNSPLHF. The CDR3 region has the DNA TGCGCCAGCAGCTTGCGGGGTAGCTCCTATAATTCACCCCTCCACTTT. The full variable domain, with the rest looked up from reference TRBV5-1 and TRBJ1-6, is KAGVTQTPRYLIKTRGQQVTLSCSPISGHRSVSWYQQTPGQGLQFLFEYFSETQRNKGNFPGRFSGRQFSNSRSEMNVSTLELGDSALYLCASSLRGSSYNSPLHFGNGTRLTVT.

This clonotype has only a few counts. The rearrangement joins TRBV3-1 to TRBJ2-1; 8 bases are shared with TRBD2. The CDR3 covers 15 residues. V lost 4 bases and J lost 10; bases outside the gene matches: 12. The germline V gene has CDR1 LGHDT and CDR2 YNNKEL (reference sequence). This CDR3 reads CASSLKFQPGGEQFF. The CDR3 DNA reads TGTGCCAGCAGCCTCAAATTCCAACCGGGAGGGGAGCAGTTCTTC.

This clonotype was detected ten times or more. The chain combines TRBV20-1 with TRBJ1-4; 8 bases are a match to TRBD1. The CDR3 covers 16 residues. V dropped 6 bases and J dropped 8; count of bases not matched to a gene: 17. From germline, CDR1 is DFQATT and CDR2 SNEGSKA (reference sequence). CDR3: CSAPTLSKTGEEKLFF. The CDR3 DNA reads as TGCAGTGCCCCTACTTTAAGCAAGACAGGGGAGGAAAAACTGTTTTTT.

This clonotype came up a few times. The V call is TRBV5-1, the J call TRBJ2-3; 9 bases are a match to TRBD1. The germline gives CDR1 SGHRS, CDR2 YFSETQ. There are 15 residues in the CDR3. With V trimmed by 3 bases and J by 0 bases, 2 bases remained unmatched. CDR3 DNA: TGCGCCAGCAGCTGGGGGACAGGGAGCACAGATACGCAGTATTTT. This gives the protein CASSWGTGSTDTQYF.

There are a few counts of this clonotype. The chain uses TRBV11-1 and TRBJ2-5; tentative D call: TRBD2 (6 bases). V was cut by 1 base and J by 5 bases, with 14 bases left in between. The CDR3 totals 15 residues. Per the germline V gene, CDR1 is SGHAT and CDR2 is FQDESV (reference sequence). CDR3 bases: TGTGCCAGCAGCTTAGGTCGGGGCAGCGGGGAGACCCAGTACTTC. Residues: CASSLGRGSGETQYF.

This clonotype was seen repeatedly, ten times or more. CDR3 sequence (DNA): TGCGCCAGCAGCCAAGCGGCAGGGGAGTACGAGCAGTACTTC. Residues: CASSQAAGEYEQYF. The chain combines TRBV4-1 with TRBJ2-7; tentatively, D is TRBD1 (6 bases). Trimming took 1 base from V and 4 from J, leaving 11 bases between them. This CDR3 region has 14 residues. Per the germline V gene, CDR1 is MGHRA and CDR2 is YSYEKL.

This clonotype was observed at least ten times. V gene TRBV7-2 combines with J gene TRBJ2-1, with unresolved D. Germline CDR1 is SGHTA and CDR2 is FQGNSA. V dropped 2 bases and J dropped 3 bases, with 8 bases sitting between them. The CDR3 extends over 14 amino acids. As DNA, the CDR3 is TGTGCCAGCAGCTTACAATCTGTCTACAATGAGCAGTTCTTC. Encoded protein: CASSLQSVYNEQFF. The entire variable domain, with the rest obtained from reference TRBV7-2 and TRBJ2-1, is as follows: GAGVSQSPSNKVTEKGKDVELRCDPISGHTALYWYRQSLGQGLEFLIYFQGNSAPDKSGLPSDRFSAERTGGSVSTLTIQRTQQEDSAVYLCASSLQSVYNEQFFGPGTRLTVL.

The chain combines TRBV5-1 with TRBJ2-2, with a possible D match to TRBD2 (6 bases). V lost 5 bases, J lost 4 bases, and 15 bases lay in between. The CDR3 is 15 residues long. The germline gives CDR1 SGHRS, CDR2 YFSETQ. The chain's CDR3 is CASSSFGGSTGELFF. The CDR3 DNA follows: TGCGCCAGCAGTTCATTCGGGGGATCCACCGGGGAGCTGTTTTTT. The complete variable domain, with remaining parts taken from reference TRBV5-1 and TRBJ2-2, reads KAGVTQTPRYLIKTRGQQVTLSCSPISGHRSVSWYQQTPGQGLQFLFEYFSETQRNKGNFPGRFSGRQFSNSRSEMNVSTLELGDSALYLCASSSFGGSTGELFFGEGSRLTVL.

The chain uses TRBV5-1 and TRBJ2-5; D is ambiguous. Per germline, CDR1 SGHRS and CDR2 YFSETQ. The CDR3 spans 12 residues. Between the trimmed V and J ends, which lost 4 bases and 4 bases, there was a span of 8 bases. The CDR3 region has the DNA TGCGCCAGCAGCCGTTTCGGAGAGACCCAGTACTTC. Encoded protein: CASSRFGETQYF.

The gene calls are TRBV20-1 and TRBJ1-1; D gene uncertain. With 0 bases removed from V and 0 bases from J, the gap between germline ends came to 8 bases. This CDR3 has 14 residues. The germline V gene encodes CDR1 DFQATT and CDR2 SNEGSKA (reference sequence). CDR3 loop: CSAREGNMNTEAFF. The DNA for the CDR3 is TGCAGTGCTAGAGAGGGAAACATGAACACTGAAGCTTTCTTT.

V gene TRBV6-5 combines with J gene TRBJ2-3, with 9 bases lining up with TRBD2. CDR1 and CDR2 from the germline V gene are MNHEY and SVGAGI. The junction had 12 bases not matched to a gene; V was cut back by 0 bases and J by 5 bases. The CDR3 loop spans 18 amino acids. The chain's CDR3 is CASSYSSGGGGAVDTQYF. The CDR3 region has the DNA TGTGCCAGCAGTTACTCGAGCGGCGGCGGGGGGGCGGTAGATACGCAGTATTTT.

This clonotype occurred many times. The chain links TRBV5-1 to TRBJ2-5; 8 bases are a match to TRBD1. Germline assignment: CDR1 SGHRS and CDR2 YFSETQ. This CDR3 region has 14 residues. The junction had 6 bases not matched to a gene; V was cut back by 4 bases and J by 4 bases. The CDR3 reads CASSPTGVGETQYF. CDR3 coding DNA: TGCGCCAGCAGCCCGACAGGGGTAGGAGAGACCCAGTACTTC.